The rows below give T cell receptor beta chains drawn from one sample of a study of response to subunit inactivated influenza vaccine. TCRdb recomputed calls from the RT-PCR reads with MiXCR, one row per CDR3 protein. The sample carries 540,000 or so distinct CDR3 sequences, 10% to 15% recorded once. Sequencing was performed on PBMCs from blood, taken roughly 45 days after vaccination. The receptor set was obtained from a man aged 50-60 years who received an inactivated influenza vaccine. CDR3s include the opening cysteine and the closing phenylalanine or tryptophan. The D gene is left open where the match is weak. Size is omitted from some rows. Given values are once, few, many or a class for expanded clones.

abundance,j_gene,v_gene,d_gene,len,CDR3nt,CDR3aa
few,TRBJ1-1,TRBV12-3/TRBV12-4,-,13,TGTGCCAGCAGTTTAGATCCGGGTTTTGAAGCTTTCTTT,CASSLDPGFEAFF
-,TRBJ1-2,TRBV12-3/TRBV12-4,-,13,TGTGCCAGCAGTTTAGGCCACCGCTATGGCTACACCTTC,CASSLGHRYGYTF
once,TRBJ1-6,TRBV20-1,-,14,TGCAGTGCTAGAGGAGGGACAAAAAATTCACCCCTCCACTTT,CSARGGTKNSPLHF
many,TRBJ2-2,TRBV4-2,-,14,TGTGCCAGCAGCCAAGCGGCCTACACCGGGGAGCTGTTTTTT,CASSQAAYTGELFF
-,TRBJ2-2,TRBV20-1,TRBD2,16,TGCAGTGCTGGGACTAGCGAGACATTTAACACCGGGGAGCTGTTTTTT,CSAGTSETFNTGELFF
few,TRBJ2-6,TRBV3-1,-,15,TGTGCCAGCAGCCAAGATGGGCTTGGGGCCAACGTCCTGACTTTC,CASSQDGLGANVLTF
many,TRBJ2-2,TRBV4-1,-,17,TGCGCCAGCAGCCAAGACCCGGGTCGAATGCGCACCGGGGAGCTGTTTTTT,CASSQDPGRMRTGELFF
few,TRBJ2-1,TRBV11-2,-,15,TGTGCCAGCAGCCCCCAGGGCGTACTATACAATGAGCAGTTCTTC,CASSPQGVLYNEQFF
-,TRBJ2-5,TRBV12-3/TRBV12-4,TRBD1,15,TGTGCCAGCAGTTTGTACAGGGGGTCACAAGAGACCCAGTACTTC,CASSLYRGSQETQYF
few,TRBJ2-7,TRBV20-1,TRBD2,17,TGCAGTGCTAGTGCCCCTTTGACTAGCGGGAGGGCCCACGAGCAGTACTTC,CSASAPLTSGRAHEQYF
-,TRBJ2-2,TRBV6-5,-,15,TGTGCCAGCAGTTACAGTCAGCTGAACACCGGGGAGCTGTTTTTT,CASSYSQLNTGELFF
-,TRBJ1-3,TRBV7-2,TRBD1,15,TGTGCCAGCAGCGAAGGGACAGGGGGTGGAAACACCATATATTTT,CASSEGTGGGNTIYF
few,TRBJ2-5,TRBV7-9,-,15,TGTGCCAGCAGCTTAGCGCCAGCGTACCAAGAGACCCAGTACTTC,CASSLAPAYQETQYF
-,TRBJ2-2,TRBV5-5,-,16,TGTGCCAGCAGCTTGGTTCGGCAGGGGGGCACCGGGGAGCTGTTTTTT,CASSLVRQGGTGELFF
few,TRBJ2-2,TRBV21-1,-,15,TGTGCCAGCAGCAAAGGGGCAGGGGGCACCGGGGAGCTGTTTTTT,CASSKGAGGTGELFF
-,TRBJ2-1,TRBV10-3,TRBD2,15,TGTGCCATCACCCCTAGCGGGAGGTCCTACAATGAGCAGTTCTTC,CAITPSGRSYNEQFF
-,TRBJ2-6,TRBV5-1,-,15,TGCGCCAGCAGTGTATACGCCTCTGGGGCCAACGTCCTGACTTTC,CASSVYASGANVLTF
-,TRBJ2-2,TRBV5-1,-,16,TGCGCCAGCAGCTTGGCCACGGGGCCCCGCACCGGGGAGCTGTTTTTT,CASSLATGPRTGELFF
-,TRBJ2-1,TRBV3-1,-,14,TGTGCCAGCAGCCAAGGACAGGCCATCAATGAGCAGTTCTTC,CASSQGQAINEQFF
-,TRBJ2-7,TRBV3-1,-,13,TGTGCCGGCAGCCCAGGGAAGGGGTACGAGCAGTACTTC,CAGSPGKGYEQYF
many,TRBJ2-5,TRBV6-1,-,14,TGTGCCAGCAGTAGCCGGTCGGGACGGGAGACCCAGTACTTC,CASSSRSGRETQYF
few,TRBJ2-1,TRBV5-1,TRBD2,15,TGCGCCAGCAGACTATACCGGGACGGGGGGAATGAGCAGTTCTTC,CASRLYRDGGNEQFF
-,TRBJ2-3,TRBV10-3,TRBD2,16,TGTGCCATCAGCACTGCCCCTAGCGGGGGGACAGATACGCAGTATTTT,CAISTAPSGGTDTQYF
few,TRBJ2-2,TRBV29-1,TRBD1,14,TGCAGCGTTCGCCGGGACAGGGATGCCGGGGAGCTGTTTTTT,CSVRRDRDAGELFF
few,TRBJ1-2,TRBV4-1,TRBD1,16,TGCGCCAGCAGCCAAGATCAACGGACAGGGGAGTCGGGCTACACCTTC,CASSQDQRTGESGYTF
-,TRBJ2-7,TRBV20-1,-,13,TGCAGTGCTAGAGATCACAGATTTTACGAGCAGTACTTC,CSARDHRFYEQYF
few,TRBJ2-4,TRBV4-3,TRBD1,16,TGCGCCAGCAGCCACGTTGGGACAGCAGCCAAAAACATTCAGTACTTC,CASSHVGTAAKNIQYF
many,TRBJ2-1,TRBV10-3,TRBD1,13,TGTGCCATCAAGGGGGACAGGTACCATGAGCAGTTCTTC,CAIKGDRYHEQFF
-,TRBJ2-7,TRBV29-1,TRBD2,15,TGCAGCGGTCATAGCGGGAGGGGTTGGTCCTACGAGCAGTACTTC,CSGHSGRGWSYEQYF
-,TRBJ2-7,TRBV7-9,-,17,TGTGCCAGCAGCCCTCCATACTCCAGAGTCCCCTCCGACGAGCAGTACTTC,CASSPPYSRVPSDEQYF
-,TRBJ2-3,TRBV12-3/TRBV12-4,TRBD1,16,TGTGCCAGCAGTTCAATGGGAGGACAGGGGACAGATACGCAGTATTTT,CASSSMGGQGTDTQYF
few,TRBJ2-7,TRBV3-1,-,15,TGTGCCAGCAGCCAAGATTATAGAGTAGGGGCCGAGCAGTACTTC,CASSQDYRVGAEQYF
few,TRBJ2-7,TRBV5-1,TRBD1,15,TGCGCCAGCAGCTGGACAGGGGGCGATCGAAACGAGCAGTACTTC,CASSWTGGDRNEQYF
few,TRBJ2-2,TRBV5-6,-,16,TGTGCCAGCAGCTTGGAAAGGGGCCTTAACACCGGGGAGCTGTTTTTT,CASSLERGLNTGELFF
few,TRBJ2-5,TRBV12-3/TRBV12-4,-,17,TGTGCCAGCAGTTTAGGGCGGACTTGGGTAGGGGGAGAGACCCAGTACTTC,CASSLGRTWVGGETQYF
many,TRBJ1-1,TRBV5-1,TRBD1,15,TGCGCCAGCCAGTGGACAGGCAACATGAACACTGAAGCTTTCTTT,CASQWTGNMNTEAFF
-,TRBJ2-6,TRBV29-1,-,11,TGCAGCGTTCCCTTGGCCAACGTCCTGACTTTC,CSVPLANVLTF
-,TRBJ2-5,TRBV28,TRBD2,15,TGTGCCAGCAGTTTATCCAGCGGGATGGAGGAGACCCAGTACTTC,CASSLSSGMEETQYF
-,TRBJ1-2,TRBV29-1,-,11,TGCAGCGTTGATGTAGGGGTTGGCTACACCTTC,CSVDVGVGYTF
few,TRBJ2-1,TRBV11-2,TRBD1,11,TGTGCCAGCAGCGACAGGGACAGCCAGTTCTTC,CASSDRDSQFF
few,TRBJ1-6,TRBV5-5,TRBD1,16,TGTGCCAGCAGCTTGAACGCCGGGACAGGGAATTCACCCCTCCACTTT,CASSLNAGTGNSPLHF
medium-sized,TRBJ1-2,TRBV12-3/TRBV12-4,-,13,TGTGCCAGCAGTTACAAACCCAGCTATGGCTACACCTTC,CASSYKPSYGYTF
-,TRBJ2-1,TRBV6-2/TRBV6-3,TRBD2,15,TGTGCCAGCAGTTGGGCTAGCGGTTCCTACAATGAGCAGTTCTTC,CASSWASGSYNEQFF
few,TRBJ1-2,TRBV12-5,TRBD1,15,TGTGCTAGTGGTCAAACAGGACAGGGCCTCTATGGCTACACCTTC,CASGQTGQGLYGYTF